This is a list of T cell receptor beta chains from one sample in a study of cytomegalovirus exposure and HLA in healthy donors. Profiled with immunoSEQ multiplex PCR; TCRdb holds only in-frame clones, not every one. The sample lists over 65,000 clones; over 70% were seen once. The source material was PBMCs. The source of these receptors is a woman aged 40 to 50 in good health and CMV-seronegative. Each CDR3 is given with its conserved first and last residue. Fields, in order: V gene, clone size, D gene, J gene, CDR3 protein, CDR3 DNA. The D gene is left open where the match is weak. Size values are once, few and many counts, or a class for expanded clones, and some rows have none.

TRBV5-1	-	TRBD1	TRBJ1-1	CASSLTRQGGGRGTEAFF	TGCGCCAGCAGCTTGACCCGACAGGGAGGAGGTCGAGGCACTGAAGCTTTCTTT
TRBV10-2	-	TRBD1	TRBJ1-1	CAGKTGDTEAFF	TGCGCCGGGAAGACAGGGGACACTGAAGCTTTCTTT
TRBV2	few	TRBD1	TRBJ1-5	CASSRQGSEMQPQHF	TGTGCCAGCAGCCGACAGGGGAGCGAGATGCAGCCCCAGCATTTT
TRBV30	-	TRBD2	TRBJ2-5	CAGRLAKETQYF	TGTGCCGGACGACTAGCCAAAGAGACCCAGTACTTC
TRBV7-9	-	-	TRBJ2-1	CASSLGGGSDWLDEQFF	TGTGCCAGCAGCTTAGGGGGTGGGAGCGACTGGTTGGATGAGCAGTTCTTC
TRBV5-1	-	-	TRBJ1-5	CASSRGISNQPQHF	TGCGCCAGCAGCCGCGGGATTAGCAATCAGCCCCAGCATTTT
TRBV5-1	-	TRBD1	TRBJ2-3	CASSGGQVAVDTQYF	TGCGCCAGCAGCGGCGGACAGGTCGCGGTAGATACGCAGTATTTT
TRBV7-9	-	TRBD2	TRBJ2-3	CASSSWLGLVTDTQYF	TGTGCCAGCAGCTCATGGTTGGGACTAGTCACAGATACGCAGTATTTT
TRBV29-1	-	TRBD1	TRBJ1-2	CSVERMTGVYGYTF	TGCAGCGTTGAGCGAATGACAGGGGTTTATGGCTACACCTTC
TRBV7-2	-	TRBD2	TRBJ2-7	CASSFDGRKEQYF	TGTGCCAGCAGCTTCGACGGGAGGAAAGAGCAGTACTTC
TRBV28	-	-	TRBJ2-1	CASRPWDKSYNEQFF	TGTGCCAGCAGACCCTGGGACAAATCCTACAATGAGCAGTTCTTC
TRBV5-8	few	TRBD1	TRBJ2-7	CASSLEGQVLYEQYF	TGTGCCAGCAGCTTGGAGGGACAGGTTCTCTACGAGCAGTACTTC
TRBV30	-	TRBD1	TRBJ1-5	CAWSVGTAGQPQHF	TGTGCCTGGAGTGTAGGGACAGCAGGTCAGCCCCAGCATTTT
TRBV29-1	-	TRBD1	TRBJ2-7	CSASGQSNEQYF	TGCAGCGCCTCGGGACAGTCCAACGAGCAGTACTTC
TRBV5-4	-	-	TRBJ1-2	CASSLVKGRNGYTF	TGTGCCAGCAGCTTGGTGAAGGGGCGGAATGGCTACACCTTC
TRBV27	-	TRBD2	TRBJ2-3	CASGLAERGDTQYF	TGTGCCAGCGGTTTAGCGGAGCGGGGAGATACGCAGTATTTT
TRBV4-1	few	TRBD1	TRBJ1-1	CASSPGDRVNTEAFF	TGCGCCAGCAGCCCGGGGGACAGAGTGAACACTGAAGCTTTCTTT
TRBV5-1	-	-	TRBJ1-4	CASSSGTNEKLFF	TGCGCCAGCAGTTCCGGAACTAATGAAAAACTGTTTTTT